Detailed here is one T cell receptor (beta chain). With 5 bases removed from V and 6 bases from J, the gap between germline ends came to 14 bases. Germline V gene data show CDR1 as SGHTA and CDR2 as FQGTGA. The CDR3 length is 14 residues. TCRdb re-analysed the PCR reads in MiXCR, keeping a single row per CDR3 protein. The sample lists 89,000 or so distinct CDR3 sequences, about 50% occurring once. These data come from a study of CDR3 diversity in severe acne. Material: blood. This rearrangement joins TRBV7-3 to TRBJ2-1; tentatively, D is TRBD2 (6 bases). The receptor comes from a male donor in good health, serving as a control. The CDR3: CASSPLAESNEQFF. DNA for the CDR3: TGTGCCAGCAGCCCCTTAGCGGAGTCCAATGAGCAGTTCTTC.